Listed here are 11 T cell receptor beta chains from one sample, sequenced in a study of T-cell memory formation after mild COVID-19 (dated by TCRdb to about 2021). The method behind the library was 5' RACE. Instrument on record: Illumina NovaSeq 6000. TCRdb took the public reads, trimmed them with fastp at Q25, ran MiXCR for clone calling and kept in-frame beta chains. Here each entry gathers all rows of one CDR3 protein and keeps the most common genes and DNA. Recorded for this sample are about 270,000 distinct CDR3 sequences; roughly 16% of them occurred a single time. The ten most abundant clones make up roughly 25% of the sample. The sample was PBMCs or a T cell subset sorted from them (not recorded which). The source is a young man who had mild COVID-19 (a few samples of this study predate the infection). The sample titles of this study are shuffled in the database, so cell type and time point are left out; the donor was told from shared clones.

The CDR3 reads CASSHSRDSGKETQYF. The CDR3 coding sequence is TGTGCCAGCAGCCACTCCCGAGATAGCGGGAAAGAGACCCAGTACTTC. The chain recombines TRBV7-2 with TRBJ2-5, with 8 bases lining up with TRBD2. The V segment lost 5 bases and the J segment 3 bases; nucleotides outside the gene matches: 11. The length of the CDR3 is 16 residues. CDR1 is SGHTA, CDR2 FQGNSA, per germline. The whole variable domain, filled in from reference TRBV7-2 and TRBJ2-5, reads GAGVSQSPSNKVTEKGKDVELRCDPISGHTALYWYRQSLGQGLEFLIYFQGNSAPDKSGLPSDRFSAERTGGSVSTLTIQRTQQEDSAVYLCASSHSRDSGKETQYFGPGTRLLVL.

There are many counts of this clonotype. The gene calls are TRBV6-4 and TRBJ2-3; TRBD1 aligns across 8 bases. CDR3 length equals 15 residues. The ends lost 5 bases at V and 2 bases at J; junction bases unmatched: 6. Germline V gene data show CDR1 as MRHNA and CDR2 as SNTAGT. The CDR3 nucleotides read TGTGCCAGCAGTTACGGGACAGGTTCCACAGATACGCAGTATTTT. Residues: CASSYGTGSTDTQYF.

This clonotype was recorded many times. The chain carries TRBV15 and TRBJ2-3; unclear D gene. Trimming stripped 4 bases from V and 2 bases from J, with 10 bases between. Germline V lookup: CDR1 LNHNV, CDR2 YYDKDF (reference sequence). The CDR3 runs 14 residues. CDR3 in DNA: TGTGCCACCAGCAAGATCCGTGACACAGATACGCAGTATTTT. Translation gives CATSKIRDTDTQYF.

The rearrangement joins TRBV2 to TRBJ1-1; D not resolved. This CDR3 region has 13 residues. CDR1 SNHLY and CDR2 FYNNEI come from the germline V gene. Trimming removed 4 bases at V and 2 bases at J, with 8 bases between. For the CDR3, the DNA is TGTGCCAGCAGTGTAGGTATTAACACTGAAGCTTTCTTT. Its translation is CASSVGINTEAFF.

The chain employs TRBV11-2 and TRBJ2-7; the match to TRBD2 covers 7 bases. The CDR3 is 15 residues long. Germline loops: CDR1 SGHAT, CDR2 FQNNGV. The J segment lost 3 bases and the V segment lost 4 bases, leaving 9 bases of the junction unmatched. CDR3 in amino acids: CASSSSLGGGYEQYF. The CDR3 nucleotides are TGTGCCAGCAGCTCGAGCCTGGGGGGGGGCTACGAGCAGTACTTC.

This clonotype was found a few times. CDR3 nucleotides: TGCGCCAGCAGTGGTGGGCAGAGAGAGACCCAGTACTTC. This translates into CASSGGQRETQYF. This rearrangement joins TRBV10-2 to TRBJ2-5; D remains unclear. Germline V gene data show CDR1 as WSHSY and CDR2 as SAAADI. V dropped 4 bases and J dropped 4 bases, with 10 bases sitting between them. The CDR3 sequence is 13 residues long.

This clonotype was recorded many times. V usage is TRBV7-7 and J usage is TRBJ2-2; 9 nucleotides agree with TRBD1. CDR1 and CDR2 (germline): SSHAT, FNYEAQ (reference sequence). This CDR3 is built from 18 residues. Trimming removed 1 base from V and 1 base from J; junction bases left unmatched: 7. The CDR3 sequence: CASSLDDRGIQNTGELFF. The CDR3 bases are TGTGCCAGCAGCTTAGATGACAGGGGGATACAGAACACCGGGGAGCTGTTTTTT.

CDR3 residues: CASSQDAQSTGELFF. In nucleotides, the CDR3 is TGCGCCAGCAGCCAAGATGCACAGTCCACCGGGGAGCTGTTTTTT. The chain recombines TRBV4-3 with TRBJ2-2; no reliable D call. The CDR3 spans 15 residues. Germline V lookup: CDR1 LGHNA, CDR2 YSLEER. V lost 0 bases, J lost 4 bases, and 9 bases lay in between.

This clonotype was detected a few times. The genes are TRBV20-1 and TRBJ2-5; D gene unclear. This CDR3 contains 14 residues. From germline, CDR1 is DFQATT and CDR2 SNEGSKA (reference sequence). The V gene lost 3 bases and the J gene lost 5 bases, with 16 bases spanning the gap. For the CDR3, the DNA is TGCAGTGCTAGGGAGACGGCCAGGCACGAGACCCAGTACTTC. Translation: CSARETARHETQYF.

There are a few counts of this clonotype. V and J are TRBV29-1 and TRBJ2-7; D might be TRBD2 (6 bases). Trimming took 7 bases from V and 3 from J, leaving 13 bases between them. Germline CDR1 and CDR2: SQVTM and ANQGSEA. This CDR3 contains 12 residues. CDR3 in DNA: TGCAGCGCCGGGGGACGGAACTACGAGCAGTACTTC. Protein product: CSAGGRNYEQYF.

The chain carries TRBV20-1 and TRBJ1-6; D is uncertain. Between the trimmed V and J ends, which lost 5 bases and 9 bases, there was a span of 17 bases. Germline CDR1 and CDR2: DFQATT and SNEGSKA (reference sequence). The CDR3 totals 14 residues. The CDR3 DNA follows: TGCAGTGCTTCTCCTGGCGCACGGGGTTCACCCCTCCACTTT. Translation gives CSASPGARGSPLHF.